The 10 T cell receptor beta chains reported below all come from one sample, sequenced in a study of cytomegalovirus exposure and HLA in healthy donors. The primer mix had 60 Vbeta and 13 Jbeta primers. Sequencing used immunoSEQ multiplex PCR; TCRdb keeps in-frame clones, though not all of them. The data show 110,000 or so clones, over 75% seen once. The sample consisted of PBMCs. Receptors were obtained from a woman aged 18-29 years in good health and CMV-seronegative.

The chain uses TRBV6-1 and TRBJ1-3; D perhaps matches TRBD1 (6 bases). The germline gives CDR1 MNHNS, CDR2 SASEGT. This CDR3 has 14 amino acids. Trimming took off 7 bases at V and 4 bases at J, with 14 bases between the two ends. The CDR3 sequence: CASINRARGNTIYF. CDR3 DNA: TGTGCCAGCATTAACAGGGCTAGAGGAAACACCATATATTTT.

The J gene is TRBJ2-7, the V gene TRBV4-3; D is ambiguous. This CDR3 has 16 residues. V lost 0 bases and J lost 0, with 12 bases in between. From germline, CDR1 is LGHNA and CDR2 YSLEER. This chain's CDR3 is CASSQDRTGDSYEQYF. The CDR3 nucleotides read TGCGCCAGCAGCCAAGATCGAACGGGTGACTCCTACGAGCAGTACTTC.

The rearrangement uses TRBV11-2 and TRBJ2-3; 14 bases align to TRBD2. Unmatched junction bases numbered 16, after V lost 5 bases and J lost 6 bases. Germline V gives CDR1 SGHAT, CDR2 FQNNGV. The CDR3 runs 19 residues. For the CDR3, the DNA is TGTGCCAGCAGCCGCCGGACTAGCGGGGGGTCCGAGAGGTACGATACGCAGTATTTT. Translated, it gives CASSRRTSGGSERYDTQYF.

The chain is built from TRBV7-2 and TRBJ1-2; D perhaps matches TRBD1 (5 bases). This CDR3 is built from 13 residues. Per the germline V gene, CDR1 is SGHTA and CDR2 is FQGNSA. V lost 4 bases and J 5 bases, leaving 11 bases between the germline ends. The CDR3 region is CASSSTAGYGYTF. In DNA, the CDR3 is TGTGCCAGCAGCTCTACTGCAGGGTATGGCTACACCTTC.

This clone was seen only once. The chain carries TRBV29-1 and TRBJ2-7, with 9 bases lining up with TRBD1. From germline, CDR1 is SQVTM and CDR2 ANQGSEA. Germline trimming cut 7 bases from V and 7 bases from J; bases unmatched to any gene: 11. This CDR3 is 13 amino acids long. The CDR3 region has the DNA TGCAGCGCCGCAAGGACAGGGGCGGGGGAGCAGTACTTC. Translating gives CSAARTGAGEQYF.

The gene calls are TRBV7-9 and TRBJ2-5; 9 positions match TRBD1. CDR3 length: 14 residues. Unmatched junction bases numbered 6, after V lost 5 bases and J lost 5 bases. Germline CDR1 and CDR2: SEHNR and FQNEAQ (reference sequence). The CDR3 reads CASSPGQGLETQYF. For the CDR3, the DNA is TGTGCCAGCAGCCCGGGACAGGGACTGGAGACCCAGTACTTC.

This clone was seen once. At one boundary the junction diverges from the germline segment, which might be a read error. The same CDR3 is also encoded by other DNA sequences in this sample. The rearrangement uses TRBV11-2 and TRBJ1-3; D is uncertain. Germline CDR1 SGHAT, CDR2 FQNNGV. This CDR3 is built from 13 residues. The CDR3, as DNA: TGTGCCAGCAGCTTAGGAGGTGGAAACACTATATATTTT. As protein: CASSLGGGNTIYF. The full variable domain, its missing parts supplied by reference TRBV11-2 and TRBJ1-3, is EAGVAQSPRYKIIEKRQSVAFWCNPISGHATLYWYQQILGQGPKLLIQFQNNGVVDDSQLPKDRFSAERLKGVDSTLKIQPAKLEDSAVYLCASSLGGGNTIYFGEGSWLTVV.

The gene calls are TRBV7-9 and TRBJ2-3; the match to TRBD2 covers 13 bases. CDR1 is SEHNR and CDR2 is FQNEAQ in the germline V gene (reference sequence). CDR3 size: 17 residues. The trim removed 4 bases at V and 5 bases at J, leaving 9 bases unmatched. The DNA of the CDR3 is TGTGCCAGCAGCTCTGGAGTGACTAGCGGGGGGAAAGATACGCAGTATTTT. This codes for CASSSGVTSGGKDTQYF.

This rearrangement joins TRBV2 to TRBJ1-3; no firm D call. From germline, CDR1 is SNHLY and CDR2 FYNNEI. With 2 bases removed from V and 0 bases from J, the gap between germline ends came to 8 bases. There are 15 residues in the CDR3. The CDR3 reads CASSEQANSGNTIYF. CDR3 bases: TGTGCCAGCAGTGAACAGGCGAACTCTGGAAACACCATATATTTT.

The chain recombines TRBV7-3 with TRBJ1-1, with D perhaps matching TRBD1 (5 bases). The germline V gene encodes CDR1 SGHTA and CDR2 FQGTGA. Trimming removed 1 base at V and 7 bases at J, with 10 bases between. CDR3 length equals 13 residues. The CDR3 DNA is TGTGCCAGCAGCTTAAACCCTGACAGTGAAGCTTTCTTT. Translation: CASSLNPDSEAFF.